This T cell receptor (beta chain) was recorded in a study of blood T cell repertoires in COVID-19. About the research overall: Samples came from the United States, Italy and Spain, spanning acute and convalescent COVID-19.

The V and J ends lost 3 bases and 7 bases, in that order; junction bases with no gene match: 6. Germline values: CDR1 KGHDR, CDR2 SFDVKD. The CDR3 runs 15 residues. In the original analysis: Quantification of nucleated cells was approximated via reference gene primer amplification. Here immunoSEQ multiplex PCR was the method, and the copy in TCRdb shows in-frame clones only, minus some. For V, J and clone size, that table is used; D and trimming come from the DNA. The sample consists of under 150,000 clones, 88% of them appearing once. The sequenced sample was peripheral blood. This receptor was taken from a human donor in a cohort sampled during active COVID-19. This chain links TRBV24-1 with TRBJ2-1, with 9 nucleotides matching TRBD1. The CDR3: CATSDPGQGANEQFF. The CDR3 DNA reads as TGTGCCACCAGTGATCCGGGACAGGGTGCAAATGAGCAGTTCTTC.